This T cell receptor beta chain was identified in a study of T cells in Graves' hyperthyroidism and ophthalmopathy. With V trimmed by 7 bases and J by 5 bases, 5 bases remained unmatched. The CDR3 is 13 amino acids. Germline assignment: CDR1 KGHDR and CDR2 SFDVKD. Aged 18 to 65, the patients had hyperthyroidism that was newly diagnosed and had lasted under 2 months. Template material for amplifying TCR beta CDR3 regions consisted of RNA transcripts. The HTBI primer set served for first-round RT-PCR of the TCR CDR3. TCRdb redid the calling of the multiplex PCR reads with MiXCR, one entry per CDR3 protein. This table has some 300,000 distinct CDR3 sequences, roughly 17% appearing once. This clonotype was recorded many times.

J is TRBJ1-2 and V is TRBV24-1, with TRBD1 identical over 8 bases. The material sequenced was blood. This sequence originates from a young man with Graves' hyperthyroidism. The CDR3 loop reads CATSRRTGYGYTF. CDR3 bases: TGTGCCACCAGCCGAAGGACAGGGTATGGCTACACCTTC.